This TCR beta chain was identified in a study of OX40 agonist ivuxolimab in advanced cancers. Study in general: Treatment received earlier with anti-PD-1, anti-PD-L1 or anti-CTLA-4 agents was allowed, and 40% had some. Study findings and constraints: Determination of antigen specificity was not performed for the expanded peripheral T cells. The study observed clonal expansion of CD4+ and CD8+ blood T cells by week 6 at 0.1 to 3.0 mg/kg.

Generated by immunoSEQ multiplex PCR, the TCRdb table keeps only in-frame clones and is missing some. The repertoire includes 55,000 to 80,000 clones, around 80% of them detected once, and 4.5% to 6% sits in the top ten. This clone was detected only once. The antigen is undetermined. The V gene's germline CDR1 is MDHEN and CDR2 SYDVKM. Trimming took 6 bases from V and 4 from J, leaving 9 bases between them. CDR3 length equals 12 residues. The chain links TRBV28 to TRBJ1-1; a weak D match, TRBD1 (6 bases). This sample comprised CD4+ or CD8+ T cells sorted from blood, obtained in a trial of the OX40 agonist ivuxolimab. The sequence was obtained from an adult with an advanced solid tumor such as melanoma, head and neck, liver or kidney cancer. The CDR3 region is CASRTGITEAFF. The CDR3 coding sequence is TGTGCCAGCAGAACAGGGATCACTGAAGCTTTCTTT.